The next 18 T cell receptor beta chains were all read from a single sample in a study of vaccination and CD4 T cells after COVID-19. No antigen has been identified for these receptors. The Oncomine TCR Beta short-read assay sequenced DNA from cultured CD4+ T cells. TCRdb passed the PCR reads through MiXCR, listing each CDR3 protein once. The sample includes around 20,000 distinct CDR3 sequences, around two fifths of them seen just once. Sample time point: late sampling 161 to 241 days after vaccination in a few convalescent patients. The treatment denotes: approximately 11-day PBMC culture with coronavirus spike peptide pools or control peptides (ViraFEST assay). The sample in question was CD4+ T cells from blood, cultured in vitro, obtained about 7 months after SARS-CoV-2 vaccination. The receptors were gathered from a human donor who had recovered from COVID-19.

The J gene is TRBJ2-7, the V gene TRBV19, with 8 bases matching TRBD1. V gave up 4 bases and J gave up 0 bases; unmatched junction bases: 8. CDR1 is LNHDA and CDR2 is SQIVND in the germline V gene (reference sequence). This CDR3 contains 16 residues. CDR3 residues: CASSTYRDRSSYEQYF. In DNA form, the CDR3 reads TGTGCCAGTAGTACTTACCGGGACAGGAGCTCCTACGAGCAGTACTTC.

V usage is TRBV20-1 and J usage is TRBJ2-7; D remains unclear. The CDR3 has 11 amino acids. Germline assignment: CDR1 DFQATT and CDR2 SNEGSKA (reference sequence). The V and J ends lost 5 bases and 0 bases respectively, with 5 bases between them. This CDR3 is CSALSSYEQYF. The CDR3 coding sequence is TGCAGTGCTCTCAGCTCCTACGAGCAGTACTTC.

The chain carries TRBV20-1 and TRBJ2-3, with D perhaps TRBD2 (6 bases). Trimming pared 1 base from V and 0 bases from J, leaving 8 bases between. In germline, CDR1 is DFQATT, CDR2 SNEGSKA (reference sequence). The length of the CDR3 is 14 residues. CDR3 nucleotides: TGCAGTGCTAGAGTACTAGCTAGCACAGATACGCAGTATTTT. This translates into CSARVLASTDTQYF.

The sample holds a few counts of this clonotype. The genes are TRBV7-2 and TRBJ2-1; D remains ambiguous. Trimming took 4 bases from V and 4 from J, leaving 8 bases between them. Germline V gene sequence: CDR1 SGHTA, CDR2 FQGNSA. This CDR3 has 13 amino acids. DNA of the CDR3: TGTGCCAGCAGCTGGAACAGTTACAATGAGCAGTTCTTC. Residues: CASSWNSYNEQFF.

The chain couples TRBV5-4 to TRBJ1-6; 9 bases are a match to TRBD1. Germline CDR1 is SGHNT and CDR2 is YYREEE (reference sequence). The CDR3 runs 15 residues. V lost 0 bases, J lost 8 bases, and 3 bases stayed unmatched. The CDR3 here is CASSLDRGQDSPLHF. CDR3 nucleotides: TGTGCCAGCAGCTTGGACAGGGGGCAGGATTCACCCCTCCACTTT.

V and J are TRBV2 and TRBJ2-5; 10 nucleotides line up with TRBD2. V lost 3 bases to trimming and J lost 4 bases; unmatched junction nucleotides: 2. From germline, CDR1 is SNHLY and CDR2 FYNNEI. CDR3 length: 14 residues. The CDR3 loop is CASSDGLAAETQYF. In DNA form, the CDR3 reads TGTGCCAGCAGTGACGGACTAGCGGCAGAGACCCAGTACTTC. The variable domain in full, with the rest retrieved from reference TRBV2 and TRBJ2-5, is EPEVTQTPSHQVTQMGQEVILRCVPISNHLYFYWYRQILGQKVEFLVSFYNNEISEKSEIFDDQFSVERPDGSNFTLKIRSTKLEDSAMYFCASSDGLAAETQYFGPGTRLLVL.

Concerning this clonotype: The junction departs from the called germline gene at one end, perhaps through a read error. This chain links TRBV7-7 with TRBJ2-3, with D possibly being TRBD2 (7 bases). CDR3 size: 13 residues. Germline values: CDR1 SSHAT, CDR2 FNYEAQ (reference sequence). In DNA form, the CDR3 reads TGTGCTAGCAGCGGGGACACCACAGATACGCAGTATTTT. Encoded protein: CASSGDTTDTQYF. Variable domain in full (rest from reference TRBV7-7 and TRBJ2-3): GAGVSQSPRYKVTKRGQDVTLRCDPISSHATLYWYQQALGQGPEFLTYFNYEAQPDKSGLPSDRFSAERPEGSISTLTIQRTEQRDSAMYRCASSGDTTDTQYFGPGTRLTVL.

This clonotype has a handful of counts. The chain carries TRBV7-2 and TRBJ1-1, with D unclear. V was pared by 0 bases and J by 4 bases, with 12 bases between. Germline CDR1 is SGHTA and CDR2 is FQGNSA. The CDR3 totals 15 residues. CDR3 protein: CASSLAHTAGTEAFF. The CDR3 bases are TGTGCCAGCAGCTTAGCTCACACGGCCGGCACTGAAGCTTTCTTT. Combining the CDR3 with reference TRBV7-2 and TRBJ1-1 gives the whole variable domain GAGVSQSPSNKVTEKGKDVELRCDPISGHTALYWYRQSLGQGLEFLIYFQGNSAPDKSGLPSDRFSAERTGGSVSTLTIQRTQQEDSAVYLCASSLAHTAGTEAFFGQGTRLTVV.

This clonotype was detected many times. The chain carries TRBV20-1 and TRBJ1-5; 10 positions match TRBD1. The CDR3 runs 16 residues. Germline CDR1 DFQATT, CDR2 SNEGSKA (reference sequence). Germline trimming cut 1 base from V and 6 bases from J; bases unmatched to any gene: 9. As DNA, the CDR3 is TGCAGTGCTAGAGTGGCCGGACAGGGGGTTTTTCAGCCCCAGCATTTT. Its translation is CSARVAGQGVFQPQHF.

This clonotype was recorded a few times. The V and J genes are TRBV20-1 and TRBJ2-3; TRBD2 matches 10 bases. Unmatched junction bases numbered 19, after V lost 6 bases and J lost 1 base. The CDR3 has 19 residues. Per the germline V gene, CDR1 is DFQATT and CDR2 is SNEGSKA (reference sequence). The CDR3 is CSAVLAGSWIGSGTDTQYF. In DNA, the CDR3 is TGCAGTGCGGTACTAGCGGGGAGTTGGATTGGTTCGGGCACAGATACGCAGTATTTT.

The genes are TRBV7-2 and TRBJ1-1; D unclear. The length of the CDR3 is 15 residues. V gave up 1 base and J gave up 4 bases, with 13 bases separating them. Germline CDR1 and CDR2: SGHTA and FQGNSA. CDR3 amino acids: CASSLGAGFGTEAFF. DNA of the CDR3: TGTGCCAGCAGCTTAGGTGCGGGGTTCGGCACTGAAGCTTTCTTT.

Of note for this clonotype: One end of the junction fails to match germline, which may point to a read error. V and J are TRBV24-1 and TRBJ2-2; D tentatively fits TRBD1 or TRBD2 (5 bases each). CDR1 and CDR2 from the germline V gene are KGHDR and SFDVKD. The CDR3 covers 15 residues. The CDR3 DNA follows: TGTGCCACCCGTGATGGGGGAGCCAACACCGGGGAGCTGTTTTTT. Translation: CATRDGGANTGELFF.

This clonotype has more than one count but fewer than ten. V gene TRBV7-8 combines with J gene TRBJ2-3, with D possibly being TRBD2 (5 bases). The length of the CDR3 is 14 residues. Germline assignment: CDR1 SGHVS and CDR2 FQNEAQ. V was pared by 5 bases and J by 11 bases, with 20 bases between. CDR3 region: CASSPRRTPERQYF. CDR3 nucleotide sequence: TGTGCCAGCAGCCCGCGGCGGACTCCCGAAAGGCAGTATTTT.

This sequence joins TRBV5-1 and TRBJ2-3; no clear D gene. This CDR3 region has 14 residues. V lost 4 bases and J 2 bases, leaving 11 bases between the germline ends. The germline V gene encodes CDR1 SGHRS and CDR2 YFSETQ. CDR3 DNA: TGCGCCAGCAGCCCCCTGGAGCCCACAGATACGCAGTATTTT. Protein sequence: CASSPLEPTDTQYF.

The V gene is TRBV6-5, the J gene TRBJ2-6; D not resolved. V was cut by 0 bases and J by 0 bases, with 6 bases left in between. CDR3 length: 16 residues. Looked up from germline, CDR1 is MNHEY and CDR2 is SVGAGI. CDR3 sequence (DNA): TGTGCCAGCAGTTACTCGAGGACCTCTGGGGCCAACGTCCTGACTTTC. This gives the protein CASSYSRTSGANVLTF.

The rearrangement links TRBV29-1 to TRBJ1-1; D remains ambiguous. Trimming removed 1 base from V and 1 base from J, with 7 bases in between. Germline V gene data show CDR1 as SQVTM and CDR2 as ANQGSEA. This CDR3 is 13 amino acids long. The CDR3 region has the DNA TGCAGCGTTGAAGGTCAGCGGAACACTGAAGCTTTCTTT. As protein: CSVEGQRNTEAFF.

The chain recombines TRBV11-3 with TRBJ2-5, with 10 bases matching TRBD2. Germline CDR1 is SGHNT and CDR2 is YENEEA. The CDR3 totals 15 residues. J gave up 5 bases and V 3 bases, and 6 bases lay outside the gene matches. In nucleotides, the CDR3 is TGTGCCAGCAGCTTCTCTCTAGCGGGAGATGAGACCCAGTACTTC. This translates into CASSFSLAGDETQYF.

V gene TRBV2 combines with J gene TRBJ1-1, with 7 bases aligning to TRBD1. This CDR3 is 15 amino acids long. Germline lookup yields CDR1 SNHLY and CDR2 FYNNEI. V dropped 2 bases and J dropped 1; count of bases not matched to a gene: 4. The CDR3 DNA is TGTGCCAGCAGTGAATTGCCAGGGGGGAACACTGAAGCTTTCTTT. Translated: CASSELPGGNTEAFF.